This TCR beta chain was sequenced in a study of T cells in Graves' hyperthyroidism and ophthalmopathy. What was amplified from RNA transcripts were TCR beta CDR3 regions. In the first-round RT-PCR of the TCR CDR3, the HTBI primer set was used. TCRdb called the multiplex PCR reads again in MiXCR, with one record for every CDR3 protein. The sample includes hundreds of thousands of distinct CDR3 sequences, 14% to 15% of them seen just once. The V end lost 1 base, the J end lost 9 bases, and 10 bases lay between the germline ends. This CDR3 is built from 14 residues. The germline V gene has CDR1 SGHTA and CDR2 FQGTGA. Study results and limitations: Researchers found most expanded thyroid clonotypes above 0.001 in blood as well.

Comments on this clonotype: Its target is unknown.

The sample consisted of blood. This chain uses TRBV7-3 with TRBJ1-6; tentative D call: TRBD1 (6 bases). This clonotype was obtained from a man aged 18 to 29 with Graves' ophthalmopathy. The CDR3 sequence is CASSLIGGASPLHF. The CDR3 nucleotides are TGTGCCAGCAGCTTAATAGGGGGGGCTTCACCCCTCCACTTT.